These 27 T cell receptor beta chains were all obtained from the same sample, sequenced in a study of CD4 T cells in relation to SARS-CoV-2 and coronaviruses. Clones were read by immunoSEQ multiplex PCR, and TCRdb kept only the in-frame ones, dropping some. The sample includes about 70,000 clones, about 90% of them seen just once. Unexposed donor CD4+ T cells date from about 2011-2019, before the COVID-19 pandemic. What was sequenced was memory CD4+ T cells from PBMCs. Every receptor here comes from a human donor in good health.

The chain has TRBV9 and TRBJ2-1; D assignment may be TRBD1 or TRBD2 (5 bases each). The CDR3 is 16 amino acids. Trimming removed 0 bases from V and 3 bases from J, with 13 bases in between. Germline-derived CDR1 and CDR2 are SGDLS and YYNGEE. In DNA, the CDR3 is TGTGCCAGCAGCGTAGGGACCGGGACGGACTACAATGAGCAGTTCTTC. Translation: CASSVGTGTDYNEQFF.

The chain is built from TRBV11-2 and TRBJ1-2; maybe TRBD1 (5 bases). V was pared by 2 bases and J by 13 bases, with 14 bases between. The CDR3 totals 12 residues. Germline V gene lookup returns CDR1 SGHAT and CDR2 FQNNGV. The CDR3 region has the DNA TGTGCCAGCAGCTTAATACGGGGGGAGGGCACCTTC. This encodes CASSLIRGEGTF.

The V call is TRBV15, the J call TRBJ2-2, with D possibly matching TRBD2 (6 bases). The CDR3 contains 14 residues. From germline, CDR1 is LNHNV and CDR2 YYDKDF (reference sequence). The V end was cut by 0 bases, the J end by 6 bases, with 8 bases between. Written as DNA, the CDR3 is TGTGCCACCAGCAGAGAGGAGGGTTCCGGGGAGCTGTTTTTT. It encodes CATSREEGSGELFF.

V and J are TRBV4-3 and TRBJ2-3; maybe TRBD1 (7 bases). This CDR3 contains 18 residues. Trimming cost V 1 base and J 6 bases, with 23 bases left between them. Germline assignment: CDR1 LGHNA and CDR2 YSLEER. The CDR3 DNA reads TGCGCCAGCAGCCAAGTCTCGGGGGCAGGGGGGCCAGGGGATACGCAGTATTTT. Translating gives CASSQVSGAGGPGDTQYF.

The chain recombines TRBV5-6 with TRBJ2-7; TRBD2 matches at 7 bases. The CDR3 contains 14 residues. Unmatched junction bases numbered 3, after V lost 2 bases and J lost 1 base. Germline CDR1 is SGHDT and CDR2 is YYEEEE. The CDR3 region is CASSFGGGSYEQYF. The CDR3 region has the DNA TGTGCCAGCAGCTTTGGGGGGGGTTCCTACGAGCAGTACTTC.

This clone showed up just once. The J gene is TRBJ1-1, the V gene TRBV7-2, with D possibly being TRBD1 (6 bases). The germline V gene encodes CDR1 SGHTA and CDR2 FQGNSA. CDR3 length: 13 residues. V lost 1 base, J lost 9 bases, and 12 bases lay in between. The CDR3 nucleotides read TGTGCCAGCAGCTTAGGCGTGGGGGGCCAAGCTTTCTTT. The encoded protein is CASSLGVGGQAFF.

The V call is TRBV19, the J call TRBJ2-5, with D maybe TRBD2 (5 bases). Germline V CDR1 and CDR2: LNHDA, SQIVND (reference sequence). CDR3 length: 13 amino acids. V was clipped by 4 bases and J by 2 bases, with 8 bases between them. The CDR3 nucleotides are TGTGCCAGTAGTACCCAGCGGCAAGAGACCCAGTACTTC. Protein product: CASSTQRQETQYF. Filled out from reference TRBV19 and TRBJ2-5, the complete variable domain reads DGGITQSPKYLFRKEGQNVTLSCEQNLNHDAMYWYRQDPGQGLRLIYYSQIVNDFQKGDIAEGYSVSREKKESFPLTVTSAQKNPTAFYLCASSTQRQETQYFGPGTRLLVL.

The chain combines TRBV5-4 with TRBJ1-4; possible D gene TRBD1, 5 bases. Germline assignment: CDR1 SGHNT and CDR2 YYREEE (reference sequence). The CDR3 runs 15 residues. Trimming left V 4 bases short and J 8 bases short, with 18 bases between. The CDR3 here is CASSHDRGVSEKLFF. The DNA for the CDR3 is TGTGCCAGCAGCCACGATCGGGGGGTCAGCGAAAAACTGTTTTTT. Together with reference TRBV5-4 and TRBJ1-4, the CDR3 gives the full variable domain: ETGVTQSPTHLIKTRGQQVTLRCSSQSGHNTVSWYQQALGQGPQFIFQYYREEENGRGNFPPRFSGLQFPNYSSELNVNALELDDSALYLCASSHDRGVSEKLFFGSGTQLSVL.

The chain employs TRBV5-8 and TRBJ2-5, with 8 bases lining up with TRBD1. The CDR3 runs 15 residues. CDR1 SGHTS and CDR2 YDEGEE come from the germline V gene. The ends lost 1 base at V and 2 bases at J; junction bases unmatched: 4. The CDR3 DNA reads TGTGCCAGCAGCTTGACGGACAGGGAGCAAGAGACCCAGTACTTC. As protein: CASSLTDREQETQYF.

The chain recombines TRBV24-1 with TRBJ2-3; D is uncertain. The ends were cut back, 5 bases at V and 2 bases at J, with 16 bases in the middle. CDR1 is KGHDR and CDR2 is SFDVKD in the germline V gene. The CDR3 is 16 amino acids. The CDR3 spells CATSGRTGPNTDTQYF. The CDR3 DNA sequence: TGTGCCACCAGTGGACGGACGGGCCCCAACACAGATACGCAGTATTTT.

The chain couples TRBV5-8 to TRBJ2-2; 11 bases line up with TRBD2. Germline V CDR1 and CDR2: SGHTS, YDEGEE. The CDR3 sequence is 18 residues long. V dropped 0 bases and J dropped 4; count of bases not matched to a gene: 8. The CDR3 spells CASSLGGTSGSPTGELFF. Here the CDR3 DNA reads TGTGCCAGCAGCTTGGGAGGCACTAGCGGGAGCCCCACCGGGGAGCTGTTTTTT.

This chain uses TRBV29-1 with TRBJ2-3, with D tentatively TRBD1 (6 bases). The CDR3 totals 15 residues. V lost 7 bases to trimming and J lost 5 bases, with 22 bases between them. The germline gives CDR1 SQVTM, CDR2 ANQGSEA. CDR3 in amino acids: CSAAGTGRAIDTQYF. In DNA form, the CDR3 reads TGCAGCGCCGCCGGAACAGGGAGAGCGATAGATACGCAGTATTTT.

This rearrangement joins TRBV27 to TRBJ2-7; D is perhaps TRBD1 (5 bases). Germline V CDR1 and CDR2: MNHEY, SMNVEV (reference sequence). This CDR3 comprises 14 residues. V was pared by 2 bases and J by 2 bases, with 10 bases between. The CDR3 region is CASSLNQGPYEQYF. CDR3 in DNA: TGTGCCAGCAGTTTAAATCAGGGCCCCTACGAGCAGTACTTC.

The chain joins TRBV3-1 (or the pseudogene TRBV3-2) to TRBJ1-5, with 8 nucleotides matching TRBD1. V was clipped by 1 base and J by 3 bases; unmatched bases: 5. CDR1 is LGHDT and CDR2 is YNNKEL in the germline V gene (reference sequence). The CDR3 contains 16 residues. The CDR3 spells CASSQGGDRNNQPQHF. CDR3 bases: TGTGCCAGCAGCCAAGGTGGGGACAGGAACAATCAGCCCCAGCATTTT.

This sequence joins TRBV24-1 and TRBJ2-2, with a possible D match to TRBD1 (5 bases). Germline loops: CDR1 KGHDR, CDR2 SFDVKD. This CDR3 contains 14 residues. The ends were cut back, 7 bases at V and 1 base at J, with 9 bases in the middle. CDR3 DNA: TGTGCCACCAGGTCAGGGCAGAACACCGGGGAGCTGTTTTTT. Its translation is CATRSGQNTGELFF.

This chain joins TRBV28 and TRBJ1-1; D possibly corresponds to TRBD1 (6 bases). Germline loops: CDR1 MDHEN, CDR2 SYDVKM. The CDR3 sequence is 15 residues long. V was shortened by 8 bases and J by 5 bases, with 21 bases between the two germline ends. The CDR3 nucleotides read TGTGCCAGCCTGGCAGGTGGGGGCGCGAGTACTGAAGCTTTCTTT. It specifies CASLAGGGASTEAFF.

The rearrangement joins TRBV5-1 to TRBJ2-7; a possible D gene is TRBD1 (5 bases). Germline CDR1 and CDR2: SGHRS and YFSETQ. V gave up 3 bases and J gave up 5 bases, with 15 bases separating them. The CDR3 is 14 residues long. This CDR3 reads CASSSKGQDDEQYF. The CDR3 DNA reads TGCGCCAGCAGCTCCAAGGGGCAGGACGACGAGCAGTACTTC.

The gene calls are TRBV5-1 and TRBJ2-2; TRBD2 agrees at 12 bases. The length of the CDR3 is 16 residues. V was pared by 6 bases and J by 8 bases, with 11 bases of the junction left unmatched. The V gene's germline CDR1 is SGHRS and CDR2 YFSETQ. The CDR3, as DNA: TGCGCCAGCACGATATTGACTAGCGGGAGATCAGGGGAGCTGTTTTTT. Protein product: CASTILTSGRSGELFF.

The gene calls are TRBV28 and TRBJ2-7; the match to TRBD2 covers 14 bases. Germline V gene data show CDR1 as MDHEN and CDR2 as SYDVKM. Losses at the gene ends were 5 bases for V and 2 bases for J; bases not matched to a gene: 5. CDR3 length: 16 residues. DNA of the CDR3: TGTGCCAGCAGTGGGACTAGCGGGAGCCTAACCTACGAGCAGTACTTC. It translates to CASSGTSGSLTYEQYF.

This chain connects TRBV4-3 to TRBJ1-6; the match to TRBD1 covers 10 bases. J lost 8 bases, V lost 3 bases, and 7 bases had no gene match. Germline lookup yields CDR1 LGHNA and CDR2 YSLEER. The CDR3 totals 16 residues. The CDR3 DNA reads as TGCGCCAGCAGCCACAACCGGGACAGGGGAGATTCACCCCTCCACTTT. Residues: CASSHNRDRGDSPLHF.

The V and J genes are TRBV4-1 and TRBJ2-6; maybe TRBD1 (5 bases). This CDR3 is 20 amino acids long. V was clipped by 0 bases and J by 2 bases, with 20 bases between them. Germline V gene lookup returns CDR1 MGHRA and CDR2 YSYEKL. CDR3 in amino acids: CASSQEGIGVFQAGANVLTF. CDR3 DNA: TGCGCCAGCAGCCAAGAAGGTATAGGGGTCTTCCAGGCTGGGGCCAACGTCCTGACTTTC.

The V call is TRBV30, the J call TRBJ1-2, with no clear D. This CDR3 spans 10 amino acids. V gave up 4 bases and J gave up 8 bases, with 8 bases separating them. The germline CDR1 and CDR2 sequences are GTSNPN and SVGIG (reference sequence). The CDR3 nucleotides read TGTGCCTGGAAATCCAGCGGCTACACCTTC. This encodes CAWKSSGYTF.

A single count supports this clone. This chain uses TRBV10-3 with TRBJ2-1; 13 bases line up with TRBD2. This CDR3 contains 13 residues. Unmatched junction bases numbered 5, after V lost 9 bases and J lost 9 bases. Germline values: CDR1 ENHRY, CDR2 SYGVKD. The CDR3 DNA reads TGTGCCATTACTAGCGGGGGGGCGACTGAGCAGTTCTTC. It translates to CAITSGGATEQFF.

The genes are TRBV7-3 and TRBJ2-2; the match to TRBD2 covers 7 bases. Per the germline V gene, CDR1 is SGHTA and CDR2 is FQGTGA. With V trimmed by 4 bases and J by 6 bases, 5 bases remained unmatched. The CDR3 is made up of 14 amino acids. The DNA for the CDR3 is TGTGCCAGCAGCTCTTCGGGGGGACCCGGGGAGCTGTTTTTT. Translated, it gives CASSSSGGPGELFF.

Written as DNA, the CDR3 is TGCGCCACCGCAGAGATTTTGAATAATGAGCAGTTCTTC. Translated: CATAEILNNEQFF. The chain joins TRBV5-1 to TRBJ2-1; D is uncertain. The CDR3 contains 13 residues. The V gene lost 9 bases and the J gene lost 7 bases, with 17 bases spanning the gap. The V gene's germline CDR1 is SGHRS and CDR2 YFSETQ.

The V call is TRBV29-1, the J call TRBJ2-7, with 7 positions matching TRBD1. Germline values: CDR1 SQVTM, CDR2 ANQGSEA. CDR3 length: 11 amino acids. Trimming removed 7 bases from V and 6 bases from J; junction bases left unmatched: 6. This CDR3 is CSGGTDSEQYF. The DNA for the CDR3 is TGCAGCGGAGGGACAGACTCCGAGCAGTACTTC.

This chain uses TRBV11-2 with TRBJ2-3; D perhaps matches TRBD1 (5 bases). V was pared by 5 bases and J by 0 bases, with 12 bases between. Germline V lookup: CDR1 SGHAT, CDR2 FQNNGV. The CDR3 runs 15 residues. As DNA, the CDR3 is TGTGCCAGCAGCCCCAAGGGGTTTAGCACAGATACGCAGTATTTT. It specifies CASSPKGFSTDTQYF.